A single sample gave rise to the 14 T cell receptor beta chains below, sequenced in a study of technical replicates of blood from a handful of donors. The table came from immunoSEQ multiplex PCR; TCRdb's copy has only in-frame clones and leaves some out. The repertoire holds 60,000 to 80,000 clones, with almost 95% as singletons. The specimen sequenced was T cells isolated from PBMCs. All receptors come from a human donor in good health.

The rearrangement links TRBV7-3 to TRBJ2-5; 8 positions match TRBD2. Trimming at V came to 0 bases and at J to 5 bases, leaving 11 bases not matched to a gene. CDR1 is SGHTA, CDR2 FQGTGA, per germline. The CDR3 extends over 17 amino acids. The CDR3 DNA reads as TGTGCCAGCAGCTTAACCCCGACTAGCGATTTTCCGGAGACCCAGTACTTC. Its translation: CASSLTPTSDFPETQYF.

The CDR3: CASSPPLGGEQYF. The CDR3 DNA sequence: TGTGCCAGCAGCCCCCCTCTTGGAGGCGAGCAGTACTTC. The gene calls are TRBV9 and TRBJ2-7; weak D call: TRBD2 (5 bases). The V gene's germline CDR1 is SGDLS and CDR2 YYNGEE. The CDR3 is 13 amino acids. V gave up 4 bases and J gave up 6 bases, with 14 bases separating them.

V usage is TRBV29-1 and J usage is TRBJ1-2; 8 bases match TRBD1. From germline, CDR1 is SQVTM and CDR2 ANQGSEA. The CDR3 consists of 16 residues. Trimming took 5 bases from V and 4 from J; bases not matched to a gene: 15. CDR3 sequence (DNA): TGCAGCGTTCCGCTTTCAGGACAGGGCCAGGGCTATGGCTACACCTTC. Its translation is CSVPLSGQGQGYGYTF. The full variable domain, in which reference TRBV29-1 and TRBJ1-2 provide the parts outside the CDR3, is SAVISQKPSRDICQRGTSLTIQCQVDSQVTMMFWYRQQPGQSLTLIATANQGSEATYESGFVIDKFPISRPNLTFSTLTVSNMSPEDSSIYLCSVPLSGQGQGYGYTFGSGTRLTVV.

The CDR3 nucleotides are TGTGCCACCAGTAGTAATGATGAGCAGTTCTTC. This codes for CATSSNDEQFF. The chain couples TRBV15 to TRBJ2-1; D is unclear. From germline, CDR1 is LNHNV and CDR2 YYDKDF (reference sequence). The CDR3 consists of 11 residues. Trimming took 6 bases from V and 8 from J, leaving 8 bases between them.

The rearrangement uses TRBV7-6 and TRBJ2-3, with 10 bases identical to TRBD2. Germline V gives CDR1 SGHVS, CDR2 FNYEAQ. The CDR3 is 16 residues long. V was pared by 1 base and J by 4 bases, with 5 bases of the junction left unmatched. CDR3 region: CASSLGAGGTADTQYF. CDR3 bases: TGTGCCAGCAGCTTAGGAGCGGGAGGGACGGCAGATACGCAGTATTTT.

V and J are TRBV6-4 and TRBJ2-1; 11 bases are a match to TRBD2. This CDR3 is built from 15 residues. Germline assignment: CDR1 MRHNA and CDR2 SNTAGT. The V segment lost 5 bases and the J segment 8 bases; nucleotides outside the gene matches: 8. As DNA, the CDR3 is TGTGCCAGCAGTCCCACTAGCGGGAGTTCAGATGAGCAGTTCTTC. Protein product: CASSPTSGSSDEQFF.

The chain has TRBV4-2 and TRBJ2-5; TRBD1 agrees at 9 bases. The CDR3 contains 15 residues. V shed 3 bases, J shed 2 bases, and the junction held 4 bases outside the gene matches. Germline V lookup: CDR1 LGHNA, CDR2 YNFKEQ. CDR3 residues: CASSQGTGFQETQYF. The CDR3 nucleotides are TGTGCCAGCAGCCAGGGGACAGGGTTTCAAGAGACCCAGTACTTC.

This sequence joins TRBV25-1 and TRBJ2-3, with 10 bases fitting TRBD2. CDR1 and CDR2 from the germline V gene are MGHDK and SYGVNS. The CDR3 is 14 residues long. Trimming took 5 bases from V and 4 from J; bases not matched to a gene: 3. The CDR3 DNA sequence: TGTGCCAGCAGTCTTCTAGCGGGAGCAGATACGCAGTATTTT. Residues: CASSLLAGADTQYF.

This chain links TRBV4-1 with TRBJ2-7, with 8 nucleotides matching TRBD2. This CDR3 is built from 14 residues. After removal of 4 bases from V and 2 bases from J, the junction contained 4 bases not matched to a gene. Per the germline V gene, CDR1 is MGHRA and CDR2 is YSYEKL. CDR3: CASSLTGGPYEQYF. The CDR3 DNA follows: TGCGCCAGCAGCCTTACGGGGGGGCCCTACGAGCAGTACTTC.

This chain uses TRBV6-4 with TRBJ2-2; 8 bases are shared with TRBD2. The CDR3 has 15 residues. The V gene's germline CDR1 is MRHNA and CDR2 SNTAGT. The V and J ends lost 5 bases and 5 bases, in that order; junction bases with no gene match: 7. DNA for the CDR3: TGTGCCAGCAGTTTTTCGGGAGGGCCGACCGGGGAGCTGTTTTTT. Its protein product is CASSFSGGPTGELFF.

The chain links TRBV7-2 to TRBJ2-3, with 8 bases lining up with TRBD2. Germline V gene lookup returns CDR1 SGHTA and CDR2 FQGNSA. V gave up 1 base and J gave up 2 bases; unmatched junction bases: 2. This CDR3 comprises 15 residues. The DNA for the CDR3 is TGTGCCAGCAGCTTAGTAGCGGGACCCACAGATACGCAGTATTTT. As protein: CASSLVAGPTDTQYF.

The V gene is TRBV7-9, the J gene TRBJ2-3, with 8 bases fitting TRBD2. With 2 bases clipped from V and 4 bases from J, the junction kept 5 bases outside the gene matches. In germline, CDR1 is SEHNR, CDR2 FQNEAQ (reference sequence). CDR3 length equals 15 residues. The CDR3: CASSLIAGLADTQYF. For the CDR3, the DNA is TGTGCCAGCAGCTTAATAGCGGGACTAGCAGATACGCAGTATTTT. Full variable domain (remainder filled in from reference TRBV7-9 and TRBJ2-3): DTGVSQNPRHKITKRGQNVTFRCDPISEHNRLYWYRQTLGQGPEFLTYFQNEAQLEKSRLLSDRFSAERPKGSFSTLEIQRTEQGDSAMYLCASSLIAGLADTQYFGPGTRLTVL.

V gene TRBV19 combines with J gene TRBJ1-2; possibly TRBD1 for D (5 bases). This CDR3 has 10 residues. The germline V and J ends were trimmed by 10 bases and 9 bases, with 12 bases remaining between them. Per germline, CDR1 LNHDA and CDR2 SQIVND (reference sequence). CDR3 coding DNA: TGTGCCACAGGACATTTTAGCTACACCTTC. Protein: CATGHFSYTF. The full variable domain, with the rest looked up from reference TRBV19 and TRBJ1-2, is DGGITQSPKYLFRKEGQNVTLSCEQNLNHDAMYWYRQDPGQGLRLIYYSQIVNDFQKGDIAEGYSVSREKKESFPLTVTSAQKNPTAFYLCATGHFSYTFGSGTRLTVV.

This chain joins TRBV23-1 and TRBJ2-7, with TRBD1 identical over 7 bases. TRBV23-1 is placed among ORFs of uncertain function. CDR3 length: 14 residues. Losses at the gene ends were 6 bases for V and 5 bases for J; bases not matched to a gene: 10. The CDR3 region is CASREQGKFDEQYF. In nucleotides, the CDR3 is TGCGCCAGCAGGGAACAGGGGAAATTCGACGAGCAGTACTTC.